The 15 T cell receptor beta chains listed next were all sequenced from one sample in a study of OX40 agonist ivuxolimab in advanced cancers. The library relied on the immunoSEQ multiplex PCR assay. Sourced from immuneACCESS, this table was stored by TCRdb with only in-frame sequences that have V and J called. A share of the clones is absent; for the studies checked, an unresolved V gene accounts for under half, and the remainder has no known explanation. Present in this sample are roughly 60,000 clones, 85% to 90% of which were seen just once. About 0.76% of the sample belongs to the ten largest clones. The sequenced sample was CD4+ or CD8+ T cells sorted from blood, obtained in a trial of the OX40 agonist ivuxolimab. The receptors here all came from an adult with an advanced solid tumor such as melanoma, head and neck, liver or kidney cancer.

The rearrangement uses TRBV6-1 and TRBJ2-3; possibly TRBD1 for D (7 bases). Germline CDR1 and CDR2: MNHNS and SASEGT. V was cut by 6 bases and J by 4 bases, with 11 bases left in between. The length of the CDR3 is 13 residues. In DNA, the CDR3 is TGTGCCAGCAGCGGAGGGGGCGCAGATACGCAGTATTTT. Residues: CASSGGGADTQYF.

This clone is a singleton in its sample. The rearrangement links TRBV6-5 to TRBJ2-7; TRBD1 agrees at 10 bases. The germline CDR1 and CDR2 sequences are MNHEY and SVGAGI. The ends lost 0 bases at V and 4 bases at J; junction bases unmatched: 3. The CDR3 consists of 15 residues. CDR3 protein: CASSYSGQGKYEQYF. The CDR3 DNA sequence: TGTGCCAGCAGTTACTCGGGACAGGGGAAGTACGAGCAGTACTTC.

The CDR3 coding sequence is TGTGCCAGCAGCTACAGGGGACAGACCCAGTACTTC. Residues: CASSYRGQTQYF. The rearrangement links TRBV25-1 to TRBJ2-5; 7 bases line up with TRBD1. This CDR3 region has 12 residues. CDR1 and CDR2 from the germline V gene are MGHDK and SYGVNS. The V and J ends lost 6 bases and 6 bases, in that order; junction bases with no gene match: 4.

The chain links TRBV29-1 to TRBJ2-7; D is undetermined. CDR3 length equals 13 residues. Germline V lookup: CDR1 SQVTM, CDR2 ANQGSEA. Trimming removed 7 bases at V and 6 bases at J, with 19 bases between. CDR3 coding DNA: TGCAGCGGGGGTGGGGTGTACCAAGGCGAGCAGTACTTC. This codes for CSGGGVYQGEQYF.

This chain uses TRBV5-6 with TRBJ1-1; D gene unclear. Between the trimmed V and J ends, which lost 0 bases and 5 bases, there was a span of 8 bases. The germline gives CDR1 SGHDT, CDR2 YYEEEE. The CDR3 totals 13 residues. The CDR3 bases are TGTGCCAGCAGCTTGGCAGGAAGGACTGAAGCTTTCTTT. As protein: CASSLAGRTEAFF.

The chain combines TRBV9 with TRBJ1-6; no clear D gene. The CDR3 is made up of 17 amino acids. Germline V gene data show CDR1 as SGDLS and CDR2 as YYNGEE. Trimming removed 3 bases at V and 7 bases at J, with 20 bases between. CDR3 sequence (DNA): TGTGCCAGCAGCGAGCGGCCCCAGGCTTTAGACAATTCACCCCTCCACTTT. Translation: CASSERPQALDNSPLHF.

The chain employs TRBV7-6 and TRBJ1-3; D uncertain. Trimming pared 1 base from V and 2 bases from J, leaving 6 bases between. CDR1 is SGHVS, CDR2 FNYEAQ, per germline. The CDR3 covers 14 residues. The CDR3 DNA follows: TGTGCCAGCAGCTTAGTGACGGCTGGAAACACCATATATTTT. Its protein is CASSLVTAGNTIYF.

The rearrangement uses TRBV12-5 and TRBJ1-2; maybe TRBD1 (5 bases). Germline lookup yields CDR1 LGHNT and CDR2 FRNRAP. The CDR3 loop spans 14 amino acids. V was pared by 1 base and J by 4 bases, with 10 bases between. The CDR3 loop is CASGLGQSTYGYTF. CDR3 bases: TGTGCTAGTGGTTTGGGACAGTCGACCTATGGCTACACCTTC. The full variable domain, rest sourced from reference TRBV12-5 and TRBJ1-2, is DARVTQTPRHKVTEMGQEVTMRCQPILGHNTVFWYRQTMMQGLELLAYFRNRAPLDDSGMPKDRFSAEMPDATLATLKIQPSEPRDSAVYFCASGLGQSTYGYTFGSGTRLTVV.

V gene TRBV2 combines with J gene TRBJ1-3, with a tentative D call TRBD1 (5 bases). CDR1 SNHLY and CDR2 FYNNEI come from the germline V gene. The V end lost 3 bases, the J end lost 0 bases, and 9 bases lay between the germline ends. The CDR3 runs 15 residues. CDR3 residues: CASSDGAISGNTIYF. The CDR3 DNA reads TGTGCCAGCAGTGATGGGGCCATCTCTGGAAACACCATATATTTT.

V usage is TRBV28 and J usage is TRBJ2-3; TRBD2 agrees at 7 bases. This CDR3 region has 12 residues. With 8 bases clipped from V and 5 bases from J, the junction kept 4 bases outside the gene matches. CDR1 and CDR2 from the germline V gene are MDHEN and SYDVKM. The CDR3 coding sequence is TGTGCCAGCGGGGGGGGATTAGATACGCAGTATTTT. Encoded protein: CASGGGLDTQYF.

V gene TRBV5-1 combines with J gene TRBJ2-3, with TRBD2 matching 16 bases. Germline V gene sequence: CDR1 SGHRS, CDR2 YFSETQ. The CDR3 has 17 amino acids. Trimming cost V 4 bases and J 3 bases; bases outside gene matches: 5. This CDR3 is CASSPGLAGGQTDTQYF. CDR3 nucleotides: TGCGCCAGCAGCCCGGGACTAGCGGGGGGGCAGACAGATACGCAGTATTTT.

The rearrangement uses TRBV19 and TRBJ2-7; D is uncertain. Germline V gene lookup returns CDR1 LNHDA and CDR2 SQIVND (reference sequence). V was clipped by 6 bases and J by 3 bases, with 18 bases between them. The CDR3 is 15 amino acids. CDR3 coding DNA: TGTGCCAGTAGATCCGGAGCAATCCCTCTCTACGAGCAGTACTTC. Amino acids: CASRSGAIPLYEQYF.

This chain joins TRBV7-6 and TRBJ1-2; possibly TRBD1 for D (5 bases). CDR1 SGHVS and CDR2 FNYEAQ come from the germline V gene. The CDR3 sequence is 15 residues long. V gave up 4 bases and J gave up 0 bases, with 12 bases separating them. This CDR3 is CASSSGSGANYGYTF. The CDR3 region has the DNA TGTGCCAGCAGCTCAGGGAGCGGGGCTAACTATGGCTACACCTTC.

The chain uses TRBV5-1 and TRBJ2-5; no reliable D call. The CDR3 contains 12 residues. Trimming left V 1 base short and J 0 bases short, with 1 base between. The V gene's germline CDR1 is SGHRS and CDR2 YFSETQ. The CDR3 region is CASSLYQETQYF. For the CDR3, the DNA is TGCGCCAGCAGCTTGTACCAAGAGACCCAGTACTTC.

This chain connects TRBV11-2 to TRBJ1-2; TRBD1 aligns across 10 bases. After removal of 5 bases from V and 6 bases from J, the junction contained 3 bases not matched to a gene. CDR1 and CDR2 (germline): SGHAT, FQNNGV. This CDR3 has 13 residues. The CDR3 protein is CASSLGTGDGYTF. The CDR3, as DNA: TGTGCCAGCAGCCTTGGGACAGGGGATGGCTACACCTTC.